Below are 31 T cell receptor beta chains sequenced from a single sample in a study of shared clonotypes between healthy human individuals. Generated by immunoSEQ multiplex PCR, the TCRdb table keeps only in-frame clones and is missing some. The table lists about 680,000 clones, around 72% of them singletons. The material sequenced was memory CD4+ T cells sorted from blood. Subset reported: CD45RA-negative fraction. The receptor set was obtained from a woman aged 25 to 39 in good health.

This chain joins TRBV19 and TRBJ1-3; no firm D call. The CDR3 extends over 15 amino acids. CDR1 is LNHDA and CDR2 is SQIVND in the germline V gene (reference sequence). V was trimmed by 1 base and J by 2 bases, leaving 9 bases between them. The CDR3 loop reads CASSIASGAGNTIYF. The CDR3 region has the DNA TGTGCCAGTAGTATAGCTTCAGGCGCTGGAAACACCATATATTTT.

The rearrangement links TRBV29-1 to TRBJ1-2, with 9 bases that match TRBD1. V was pared by 7 bases and J by 4 bases, with 7 bases of the junction left unmatched. Germline CDR1 is SQVTM and CDR2 is ANQGSEA. The CDR3 has 13 amino acids. Here the CDR3 DNA reads TGCAGCGCCACAGGGGGCGGATCCTATGGCTACACCTTC. Residues: CSATGGGSYGYTF.

The CDR3 DNA reads TGTGCCAGCAGCCAAGTGGCCGGGACTGAAGCTTTCTTT. Its translation is CASSQVAGTEAFF. This rearrangement joins TRBV14 to TRBJ1-1; no reliable D call. This CDR3 region has 13 residues. Germline V lookup: CDR1 SGHDN, CDR2 FVKESK. Trimming shortened V by 1 base and J by 5 bases, and 8 bases separated the two germline ends. Filled out from reference TRBV14 and TRBJ1-1, the complete variable domain reads EAGVTQFPSHSVIEKGQTVTLRCDPISGHDNLYWYRRVMGKEIKFLLHFVKESKQDESGMPNNRFLAERTGGTYSTLKVQPAELEDSGVYFCASSQVAGTEAFFGQGTRLTVV.

CDR3 in amino acids: CASSQDPGQGGGSNQPQHF. The CDR3 DNA sequence: TGCGCCAGCAGCCAAGATCCGGGACAGGGTGGTGGTAGCAATCAGCCCCAGCATTTT. The V call is TRBV4-1, the J call TRBJ1-5; 9 bases are shared with TRBD1. This CDR3 is 19 amino acids long. CDR1 MGHRA and CDR2 YSYEKL come from the germline V gene. Losses at the gene ends were 0 bases for V and 0 bases for J; bases not matched to a gene: 9.

V is TRBV5-4 and J is TRBJ2-5; D uncertain. Germline CDR1 reads SGHNT; CDR2 reads YYREEE (reference sequence). The CDR3 extends over 14 amino acids. V was shortened by 4 bases and J by 5 bases, with 15 bases between the two germline ends. The CDR3 region has the DNA TGTGCCAGCAGCCTAGTGGGTGGGCCGGAGACCCAGTACTTC. Protein sequence: CASSLVGGPETQYF.

The rearrangement links TRBV28 to TRBJ2-3, with 15 bases that match TRBD2. CDR1 is MDHEN and CDR2 is SYDVKM in the germline V gene. The length of the CDR3 is 17 residues. The V and J ends lost 6 bases and 3 bases, in that order; junction bases with no gene match: 7. The CDR3 DNA follows: TGTGCCAGCAGGCGTCCGGGACTAGCGGGAGGTACAGATACGCAGTATTTT. It encodes CASRRPGLAGGTDTQYF.

The chain employs TRBV28 and TRBJ2-7; 9 bases match TRBD1. The V gene end was trimmed by 1 base and the J gene end by 4 bases; junction bases not matched to a gene: 8. The CDR3 length is 16 residues. Germline V gene data show CDR1 as MDHEN and CDR2 as SYDVKM. In DNA, the CDR3 is TGTGCCAGCAGTTTATACAAGGACAGGGGACCTTACGAGCAGTACTTC. It is translated as CASSLYKDRGPYEQYF.

This clone came up a few times. The gene calls are TRBV7-9 and TRBJ2-3; 9 bases agree with TRBD2. Per the germline V gene, CDR1 is SEHNR and CDR2 is FQNEAQ (reference sequence). V trimming: 2 bases; J trimming: 1 base; junction bases outside the gene matches: 13. There are 19 residues in the CDR3. The CDR3 coding sequence is TGTGCCAGCAGCTTATCAAGGTTAGCGGGAGCCGGAGGCACAGATACGCAGTATTTT. It is translated as CASSLSRLAGAGGTDTQYF. Together with reference TRBV7-9 and TRBJ2-3, the CDR3 gives the full variable domain: DTGVSQNPRHKITKRGQNVTFRCDPISEHNRLYWYRQTLGQGPEFLTYFQNEAQLEKSRLLSDRFSAERPKGSFSTLEIQRTEQGDSAMYLCASSLSRLAGAGGTDTQYFGPGTRLTVL.

The chain uses TRBV11-3 and TRBJ2-3; D is undetermined. The length of the CDR3 is 13 residues. Looked up from germline, CDR1 is SGHNT and CDR2 is YENEEA. With 1 base removed from V and 6 bases from J, the gap between germline ends came to 8 bases. CDR3 nucleotide sequence: TGTGCCAGCAGCTTAGGCCCCCTGGATACGCAGTATTTT. It codes for CASSLGPLDTQYF.

This rearrangement joins TRBV5-1 to TRBJ2-1; TRBD2 matches 14 bases. In germline, CDR1 is SGHRS, CDR2 YFSETQ. This CDR3 is 15 amino acids long. V lost 3 bases, J lost 4 bases, and 0 bases stayed unmatched. CDR3 region: CASSWTSGGYNEQFF. The CDR3 nucleotides read TGCGCCAGCAGCTGGACTAGCGGGGGGTACAATGAGCAGTTCTTC.

CDR3 sequence reads: CASRNNDEQFF. CDR3 in DNA: TGTGCCAGTAGGAATAATGATGAGCAGTTCTTC. The V gene is TRBV19, the J gene TRBJ2-1; D call uncertain. The germline V and J ends were trimmed by 6 bases and 8 bases, with 8 bases remaining between them. The CDR3 spans 11 residues. CDR1 is LNHDA and CDR2 is SQIVND in the germline V gene (reference sequence).

CDR3 region: CASRKTATYEQYF. CDR3 DNA sequence: TGTGCCAGCAGGAAGACAGCGACCTACGAGCAGTACTTC. V gene TRBV27 combines with J gene TRBJ2-7, with D possibly matching TRBD1 (5 bases). The germline gives CDR1 MNHEY, CDR2 SMNVEV (reference sequence). This CDR3 spans 13 amino acids. Between the trimmed V and J ends, which lost 6 bases and 2 bases, there was a span of 11 bases.

V gene TRBV5-5 combines with J gene TRBJ2-5; D call uncertain. V was cut by 2 bases and J by 0 bases, with 14 bases left in between. This CDR3 has 16 amino acids. CDR1 and CDR2 from the germline V gene are SGHKS and YYEKEE (reference sequence). The CDR3 DNA reads as TGTGCCAGCAGCTTTCCCAACGATAATAACCAAGAGACCCAGTACTTC. The encoded protein is CASSFPNDNNQETQYF.

The J gene is TRBJ2-7, the V gene TRBV14; D not resolved. Looked up from germline, CDR1 is SGHDN and CDR2 is FVKESK. V lost 0 bases, J lost 1 base, and 13 bases lay in between. The CDR3 spans 16 residues. The CDR3 region has the DNA TGTGCCAGCAGCCAAGATGTGGGAATAGGGTCCTACGAGCAGTACTTC. Translation: CASSQDVGIGSYEQYF.

The chain uses TRBV27 and TRBJ2-1; 9 bases are a match to TRBD2. This CDR3 has 17 residues. The V and J ends lost 4 bases and 8 bases, in that order; junction bases with no gene match: 15. Germline assignment: CDR1 MNHEY and CDR2 SMNVEV (reference sequence). The CDR3 coding sequence is TGTGCCAGCAGTTCCCTAGGGCCTAGCGGGATTCCCTATGAGCAGTTCTTC. Its translation is CASSSLGPSGIPYEQFF.

The chain joins TRBV27 to TRBJ2-5, with 7 nucleotides matching TRBD2. Near its end, the DNA agrees better with TRBJ2-7, so the J call may be wrong. Germline values: CDR1 MNHEY, CDR2 SMNVEV (reference sequence). The CDR3 contains 16 residues. CDR3 residues: CASSNPGSGNSYEQYF. In DNA form, the CDR3 reads TGTGCCAGCAGTAATCCCGGAAGCGGGAACTCCTACGAGCAGTACTTC.

The chain recombines TRBV6-5 with TRBJ2-2; a possible D gene is TRBD2 (5 bases). Germline V gene sequence: CDR1 MNHEY, CDR2 SVGAGI. The CDR3 runs 16 residues. Trimming pared 0 bases from V and 5 bases from J, leaving 13 bases between. CDR3 DNA sequence: TGTGCCAGCAGTTACTCGACTACACTCACGACCGGGGAGCTGTTTTTT. Translation: CASSYSTTLTTGELFF.

CDR3: CASSLEGNTEAFF. In nucleotides, the CDR3 is TGTGCCAGCAGCCTCGAGGGGAACACTGAAGCTTTCTTT. This chain uses TRBV6-1 with TRBJ1-1; D not resolved. Trimming left V 6 bases short and J 1 base short, with 9 bases between. CDR3 length: 13 residues. Germline CDR1 reads MNHNS; CDR2 reads SASEGT.

The CDR3, as DNA: TGTGCCAATCTAGCGGGAGGGCCTGGCACCGGGGAGCTGTTTTTT. Encoded protein: CANLAGGPGTGELFF. This chain connects TRBV19 to TRBJ2-2, with 12 bases matching TRBD2. Germline lookup yields CDR1 LNHDA and CDR2 SQIVND (reference sequence). This CDR3 has 15 amino acids. The J segment lost 4 bases and the V segment lost 10 bases, leaving 7 bases of the junction unmatched.

The chain employs TRBV19 and TRBJ2-2; TRBD2 might be the D (5 bases). CDR1 is LNHDA, CDR2 SQIVND, per germline (reference sequence). This CDR3 contains 17 residues. The V end was cut by 6 bases, the J end by 0 bases, with 17 bases between. The CDR3 reads CASSFPGLNPNTGELFF. Written as DNA, the CDR3 is TGTGCCAGTAGCTTCCCCGGACTCAACCCGAACACCGGGGAGCTGTTTTTT.

The rearrangement links TRBV5-1 to TRBJ2-7, with 10 bases lining up with TRBD1. The J segment lost 7 bases and the V segment lost 2 bases, leaving 6 bases of the junction unmatched. The germline V gene has CDR1 SGHRS and CDR2 YFSETQ. This CDR3 is built from 14 residues. The CDR3 region is CASSFGTGALEQYF. For the CDR3, the DNA is TGCGCCAGCAGCTTCGGGACAGGGGCACTTGAGCAGTACTTC.

In DNA, the CDR3 is TGTGCCAGCAGTTCGAAGGGACCGGCGAACACCGGGGAGCTGTTTTTT. Its translation: CASSSKGPANTGELFF. The chain employs TRBV28 and TRBJ2-2; D tentatively fits TRBD1 or TRBD2 (5 bases each). Germline CDR1 is MDHEN and CDR2 is SYDVKM. The V end was cut by 4 bases, the J end by 0 bases, with 12 bases between. The CDR3 totals 16 residues.

The gene calls are TRBV5-4 and TRBJ2-7, with D hard to call. The CDR3 has 13 amino acids. V gave up 3 bases and J gave up 1 base, with 8 bases separating them. Per germline, CDR1 SGHNT and CDR2 YYREEE (reference sequence). Here the CDR3 reads CASSSSSSYEQYF. CDR3 nucleotide sequence: TGTGCCAGCAGCTCGAGCAGTTCCTACGAGCAGTACTTC.

The V and J genes are TRBV28 and TRBJ2-2; no definite D call. V was clipped by 6 bases and J by 4 bases, with 9 bases between them. The germline V gene has CDR1 MDHEN and CDR2 SYDVKM. CDR3 length equals 13 residues. CDR3 residues: CASREHGTGELFF. The CDR3 DNA is TGTGCCAGCAGGGAGCACGGCACCGGGGAGCTGTTTTTT.

Concerning this clone itself: Compared with germline, one end of the junction differs, possibly owing to a read error. The chain uses TRBV30 and TRBJ1-1; no definite D call. CDR1 and CDR2 (germline): GTSNPN, SVGIG (reference sequence). The CDR3 consists of 11 residues. CDR3 nucleotide sequence: TGTGCCTGGAGTGTAGGTGAGTCGCGCGTCTTT. It is translated as CAWSVGESRVF.

The chain recombines TRBV18 with TRBJ2-1; D is uncertain. CDR1 KGHSH and CDR2 LQKENI come from the germline V gene. This CDR3 contains 16 residues. Deletions cut 0 bases from V and 5 bases from J, with 14 bases between. CDR3 residues: CASSPPTGLSNNEQFF. In DNA form, the CDR3 reads TGTGCCAGCTCACCACCGACTGGGTTAAGCAACAATGAGCAGTTCTTC.

The V call is TRBV19, the J call TRBJ2-5, with no clear D. Trimming took 6 bases from V and 5 from J, leaving 13 bases between them. The CDR3 has 13 residues. CDR1 and CDR2 (germline): LNHDA, SQIVND (reference sequence). CDR3 in DNA: TGTGCCAGTAGCTATATCCCGGGCGAGACCCAGTACTTC. This sequence encodes CASSYIPGETQYF. Full variable domain (missing parts from reference TRBV19 and TRBJ2-5): DGGITQSPKYLFRKEGQNVTLSCEQNLNHDAMYWYRQDPGQGLRLIYYSQIVNDFQKGDIAEGYSVSREKKESFPLTVTSAQKNPTAFYLCASSYIPGETQYFGPGTRLLVL.

The sample holds a few counts of this clone. In the same sample, other DNA sequences code for this CDR3. The chain combines TRBV2 with TRBJ2-1; 11 bases match TRBD2. Germline loops: CDR1 SNHLY, CDR2 FYNNEI. The CDR3 spans 15 residues. V was clipped by 7 bases and J by 7 bases; unmatched bases: 9. The CDR3 is CASTPLAGVLNEQFF. CDR3 bases: TGTGCCAGCACCCCACTAGCGGGAGTATTAAATGAGCAGTTCTTC.

This clone occurred a few times. The V call is TRBV7-2, the J call TRBJ1-2; 8 bases match TRBD1. Per the germline V gene, CDR1 is SGHTA and CDR2 is FQGNSA. There are 18 residues in the CDR3. Trimming removed 2 bases from V and 2 bases from J; junction bases left unmatched: 13. The CDR3 sequence is CASSLSGGGQGLNYGYTF. The CDR3 nucleotides read TGTGCCAGCAGCTTATCGGGGGGTGGACAGGGCCTAAACTATGGCTACACCTTC.

The chain employs TRBV6-1 and TRBJ1-1; no clear D gene. The CDR3 runs to 12 residues. Germline CDR1 and CDR2: MNHNS and SASEGT. Trimming shortened V by 4 bases and J by 6 bases, and 9 bases separated the two germline ends. CDR3 amino acids: CASSGWYSEAFF. The CDR3 bases are TGTGCCAGCAGTGGATGGTATTCTGAAGCTTTCTTT.

This rearrangement joins TRBV5-1 to TRBJ2-1; no clear D. The CDR3 has 17 residues. CDR1 SGHRS and CDR2 YFSETQ come from the germline V gene. V was clipped by 1 base and J by 2 bases, with 16 bases between them. CDR3 DNA sequence: TGCGCCAGCAGCTTGCTGGGAATAGCAGATCCCTACAATGAGCAGTTCTTC. Amino acids: CASSLLGIADPYNEQFF.